Following are 31 T cell receptor beta chains from one sample sequenced in a study of cytomegalovirus exposure and HLA in healthy donors. 13 Jbeta primers and 60 Vbeta primers were used for the PCR. Sequencing was performed with immunoSEQ multiplex PCR; in TCRdb, only in-frame clones are kept and a portion is missing. Of approximately 130,000 clones in the sample, about 74% were seen once. The sequencing sample was made of PBMCs. These receptors were taken from a man in his thirties or forties in good health and CMV-seronegative.

V usage is TRBV18 and J usage is TRBJ2-6; D gene uncertain. This CDR3 spans 17 amino acids. Trimming left V 2 bases short and J 0 bases short, with 11 bases between. Germline V gene lookup returns CDR1 KGHSH and CDR2 LQKENI. The chain's CDR3 is CASSPLSPISGANVLTF. CDR3 DNA: TGTGCCAGCTCACCATTGAGTCCCATCTCTGGGGCCAACGTCCTGACTTTC.

The table lists this clone with a few counts. This chain joins TRBV7-2 and TRBJ1-6; D gene unclear. This CDR3 spans 16 amino acids. Germline V gene lookup returns CDR1 SGHTA and CDR2 FQGNSA. V dropped 1 base and J dropped 6 bases, with 13 bases sitting between them. The CDR3 region is CASSLGSWQVNSPLHF. CDR3 in DNA: TGTGCCAGCAGCTTAGGGTCGTGGCAGGTTAATTCACCCCTCCACTTT. Filled out from reference TRBV7-2 and TRBJ1-6, the complete variable domain reads GAGVSQSPSNKVTEKGKDVELRCDPISGHTALYWYRQSLGQGLEFLIYFQGNSAPDKSGLPSDRFSAERTGGSVSTLTIQRTQQEDSAVYLCASSLGSWQVNSPLHFGNGTRLTVT.

V and J are TRBV6-5 and TRBJ1-5, with TRBD1 identical over 7 bases. This CDR3 has 16 amino acids. Trimming took 1 base from V and 0 from J; bases not matched to a gene: 3. Germline lookup yields CDR1 MNHEY and CDR2 SVGAGI. CDR3 sequence (DNA): TGTGCCAGCAGTTACTACAGGGGCGATAGCAATCAGCCCCAGCATTTT. Translating gives CASSYYRGDSNQPQHF.

The table lists this clone with a count of one. V usage is TRBV5-4 and J usage is TRBJ2-2; 10 bases fit TRBD2. The CDR3 extends over 17 amino acids. V gave up 1 base and J gave up 5 bases; unmatched junction bases: 8. In germline, CDR1 is SGHNT, CDR2 YYREEE (reference sequence). The CDR3 DNA reads as TGTGCCAGCAGCTTGCCCAAGCGGGGGGGCCTTACCGGGGAGCTGTTTTTT. This sequence encodes CASSLPKRGGLTGELFF.

The chain uses TRBV5-1 and TRBJ2-7; TRBD2 might be the D (6 bases). There are 13 residues in the CDR3. Trimming cost V 4 bases and J 3 bases, with 11 bases left between them. Germline V gene lookup returns CDR1 SGHRS and CDR2 YFSETQ. The CDR3 region has the DNA TGCGCCAGCAGCCGTTGGGGAGGCTACGAGCAGTACTTC. It yields the protein CASSRWGGYEQYF.

This chain uses TRBV5-1 with TRBJ2-2; D perhaps matches TRBD1 (5 bases). Trimming removed 0 bases from V and 13 bases from J, with 10 bases in between. CDR1 and CDR2 (germline): SGHRS, YFSETQ. The CDR3 runs 12 residues. CDR3 amino acids: CASSLAQGALFF. As DNA, the CDR3 is TGCGCCAGCAGCTTGGCGCAGGGTGCGCTGTTTTTT. Full variable domain (outside the CDR3, taken from reference TRBV5-1 and TRBJ2-2): KAGVTQTPRYLIKTRGQQVTLSCSPISGHRSVSWYQQTPGQGLQFLFEYFSETQRNKGNFPGRFSGRQFSNSRSEMNVSTLELGDSALYLCASSLAQGALFFGEGSRLTVL.

The CDR3 nucleotides read TGTGCCACTCTACCAGACAGGGGCGCTGAAGCTTTCTTT. This translates into CATLPDRGAEAFF. The chain recombines TRBV2 with TRBJ1-1, with 8 bases fitting TRBD1. The CDR3 runs 13 residues. The J segment lost 6 bases and the V segment lost 10 bases, leaving 10 bases of the junction unmatched. Germline V gene sequence: CDR1 SNHLY, CDR2 FYNNEI.

This clone appeared a few times. V and J are TRBV28 and TRBJ1-5; tentatively, D is TRBD1 (5 bases). V lost 5 bases and J 4 bases, leaving 9 bases between the germline ends. Germline loops: CDR1 MDHEN, CDR2 SYDVKM. The CDR3 length is 13 residues. The CDR3 loop reads CASSPDRNQPQHF. DNA for the CDR3: TGTGCCAGCAGTCCTGACAGAAATCAGCCCCAGCATTTT.

This clone showed up just once. This sequence joins TRBV7-7 and TRBJ2-3, with D unresolved. The CDR3 has 15 amino acids. Germline CDR1 SSHAT, CDR2 FNYEAQ (reference sequence). Trimming left V 2 bases short and J 0 bases short, with 9 bases between. CDR3 nucleotides: TGTGCCAGCAGCTTAACACAGAGTAGCACAGATACGCAGTATTTT. It encodes CASSLTQSSTDTQYF.

The rearrangement uses TRBV5-4 and TRBJ2-1, with TRBD2 matching over 8 bases. CDR3 length equals 16 residues. The V gene end was trimmed by 0 bases and the J gene end by 4 bases; junction bases not matched to a gene: 6. The V gene's germline CDR1 is SGHNT and CDR2 YYREEE (reference sequence). CDR3 region: CASSLVDTGGYNEQFF. Here the CDR3 DNA reads TGTGCCAGCAGCTTGGTAGACACGGGAGGGTACAATGAGCAGTTCTTC.

This chain links TRBV4-1 with TRBJ1-5; D gene uncertain. CDR1 is MGHRA, CDR2 YSYEKL, per germline. Trimming stripped 0 bases from V and 11 bases from J, with 17 bases between. The CDR3 spans 15 residues. In nucleotides, the CDR3 is TGCGCCAGCAGCCAAGATCCGAACCCCCCCGAGGCCCAGCATTTT. Translating gives CASSQDPNPPEAQHF.

This clone was seen only a few times. The chain links TRBV6-1 to TRBJ1-2; D is unclear. The germline V gene encodes CDR1 MNHNS and CDR2 SASEGT. The CDR3 covers 13 residues. Trimming shortened V by 1 base and J by 8 bases, and 11 bases separated the two germline ends. CDR3 bases: TGTGCCAGCAGTGAAGGCCGAGGCTTGGGCTACACCTTC. Encoded protein: CASSEGRGLGYTF.

This rearrangement joins TRBV19 to TRBJ2-7, with D perhaps matching TRBD1 (6 bases). The CDR3 length is 14 residues. Trimming took off 6 bases at V and 0 bases at J, with 12 bases between the two ends. Germline V gives CDR1 LNHDA, CDR2 SQIVND (reference sequence). In nucleotides, the CDR3 is TGTGCCAGTAGAAACAGGGTGAACTCCTACGAGCAGTACTTC. It codes for CASRNRVNSYEQYF. The whole variable domain, remainder taken from reference TRBV19 and TRBJ2-7, is DGGITQSPKYLFRKEGQNVTLSCEQNLNHDAMYWYRQDPGQGLRLIYYSQIVNDFQKGDIAEGYSVSREKKESFPLTVTSAQKNPTAFYLCASRNRVNSYEQYFGPGTRLTVT.

This clone was picked up a small number of times. The chain joins TRBV30 to TRBJ2-1; 9 bases map to TRBD2. The germline V gene has CDR1 GTSNPN and CDR2 SVGIG (reference sequence). This CDR3 is built from 16 residues. Trimming cost V 0 bases and J 7 bases; bases outside gene matches: 10. The DNA of the CDR3 is TGTGCCTGGAGTGTATTAGCGGGGGTGGGTAGAAATGAGCAGTTCTTC. Protein sequence: CAWSVLAGVGRNEQFF.

This clone occurred a few times. Other nucleotide sequences in the sample specify the same CDR3. The chain has TRBV28 and TRBJ1-1; D is ambiguous. Germline V CDR1 and CDR2: MDHEN, SYDVKM. The CDR3 spans 12 residues. V was shortened by 3 bases and J by 1 base, with 3 bases between the two germline ends. The CDR3 region is CASSLRNTEAFF. The CDR3 DNA reads as TGTGCCAGCAGTTTGAGGAACACTGAAGCTTTCTTT.

The rearrangement joins TRBV27 to TRBJ1-3; TRBD1 is a possible D gene (6 bases). This CDR3 has 16 amino acids. Germline V gene sequence: CDR1 MNHEY, CDR2 SMNVEV (reference sequence). The germline V and J ends were trimmed by 0 bases and 0 bases, with 9 bases remaining between them. In DNA form, the CDR3 reads TGTGCCAGCAGTTTATCCCCGACAGGCTCTGGAAACACCATATATTTT. Translated, it gives CASSLSPTGSGNTIYF.

J is TRBJ1-2 and V is TRBV5-1; 7 bases agree with TRBD1. The CDR3 sequence is 15 residues long. V lost 0 bases to trimming and J lost 4 bases; unmatched junction nucleotides: 6. The germline V gene has CDR1 SGHRS and CDR2 YFSETQ. CDR3 sequence: CASSLDGDRLYGYTF. DNA of the CDR3: TGCGCCAGCAGCTTGGATGGGGACAGACTCTATGGCTACACCTTC.

This sequence joins TRBV30 and TRBJ1-2; 8 bases are a match to TRBD1. Germline V lookup: CDR1 GTSNPN, CDR2 SVGIG (reference sequence). There are 12 residues in the CDR3. V shed 6 bases and J 7 bases; nucleotides not matched to a gene: 7. CDR3 in amino acids: CACTLTGAGYTF. The CDR3 nucleotides read TGTGCCTGTACCCTGACAGGGGCTGGCTACACCTTC.

This chain joins TRBV4-2 and TRBJ2-3, with 9 bases matching TRBD2. CDR1 and CDR2 (germline): LGHNA, YNFKEQ. The trim removed 0 bases at V and 2 bases at J, leaving 3 bases unmatched. The CDR3 contains 16 residues. CDR3 sequence: CASSQEAGGFTDTQYF. Written as DNA, the CDR3 is TGTGCCAGCAGCCAAGAAGCGGGGGGCTTCACAGATACGCAGTATTTT.

Concerning this clone: The sample has other DNA sequences that encode this CDR3 too. The chain employs TRBV18 and TRBJ1-2; a weak D match, TRBD1 (5 bases). The V end lost 4 bases, the J end lost 3 bases, and 9 bases lay between the germline ends. This CDR3 comprises 13 residues. Germline values: CDR1 KGHSH, CDR2 LQKENI. CDR3 DNA sequence: TGTGCCAGCTCACAAGACAGAGACTATGGCTACACCTTC. It encodes CASSQDRDYGYTF. Full variable domain (remainder filled in from reference TRBV18 and TRBJ1-2): NAGVMQNPRHLVRRRGQEARLRCSPMKGHSHVYWYRQLPEEGLKFMVYLQKENIIDESGMPKERFSAEFPKEGPSILRIQQVVRGDSAAYFCASSQDRDYGYTFGSGTRLTVV.

The V call is TRBV27, the J call TRBJ1-2, with D possibly matching TRBD1 (5 bases). The CDR3 is 15 residues long. V lost 3 bases and J lost 4, with 15 bases in between. Germline V gene sequence: CDR1 MNHEY, CDR2 SMNVEV (reference sequence). DNA for the CDR3: TGTGCCAGCAGTTTCGCCCGGGACTACTCCTATGGCTACACCTTC. Its translation is CASSFARDYSYGYTF.

The chain employs TRBV5-1 and TRBJ2-7; 9 bases fit TRBD1. Germline loops: CDR1 SGHRS, CDR2 YFSETQ. V lost 5 bases and J lost 4; bases outside the gene matches: 7. This CDR3 region has 14 residues. CDR3 in DNA: TGCGCCAGCAGTATCCGGGACAGGGTTTACGAGCAGTACTTC. Its protein product is CASSIRDRVYEQYF.

The rearrangement uses TRBV7-9 and TRBJ2-1, with 7 bases matching TRBD1. The V gene's germline CDR1 is SEHNR and CDR2 FQNEAQ (reference sequence). This CDR3 comprises 14 residues. J was trimmed by 8 bases and V by 5 bases; bases with no gene match: 9. CDR3 sequence: CASSPGQYIDEQFF. As DNA, the CDR3 is TGTGCCAGCAGCCCGGGACAGTATATCGATGAGCAGTTCTTC.

This clone was seen only once. The V call is TRBV19, the J call TRBJ2-5, with 11 bases identical to TRBD2. The CDR3 runs to 15 residues. The V segment lost 6 bases and the J segment 4 bases; nucleotides outside the gene matches: 7. Per germline, CDR1 LNHDA and CDR2 SQIVND (reference sequence). Written as DNA, the CDR3 is TGTGCCAGTAGGAAACTAGCGGGAGTACGAGAGACCCAGTACTTC. It encodes CASRKLAGVRETQYF.

The chain recombines TRBV25-1 with TRBJ2-2; the D is unclear. The V and J ends lost 4 bases and 1 base respectively, with 7 bases between them. In germline, CDR1 is MGHDK, CDR2 SYGVNS. The CDR3 is 14 amino acids. The CDR3 here is CASSGAGNTGELFF. CDR3 nucleotides: TGTGCCAGCAGTGGGGCAGGGAACACCGGGGAGCTGTTTTTT.

In regard to this clone: In the same sample, other DNA sequences code for this CDR3. This chain uses TRBV5-4 with TRBJ2-5; 11 nucleotides match TRBD2. The germline gives CDR1 SGHNT, CDR2 YYREEE (reference sequence). Losses at the gene ends were 0 bases for V and 1 base for J; bases not matched to a gene: 2. The CDR3 is made up of 16 amino acids. CDR3: CASSLGLAGGQETQYF. The CDR3 coding sequence is TGTGCCAGCAGCTTGGGGCTAGCGGGGGGCCAAGAGACCCAGTACTTC.

The chain is built from TRBV2 and TRBJ1-1, with D perhaps TRBD1 (6 bases). The CDR3 runs 12 residues. Germline CDR1 SNHLY, CDR2 FYNNEI. Trimming removed 6 bases at V and 3 bases at J, with 8 bases between. The CDR3 nucleotides read TGTGCCAGCAGCAAGGGGGACACTGAAGCTTTCTTT. This codes for CASSKGDTEAFF.

In its sample, this clone was seen once. The CDR3 DNA follows: TGTGCCAGCAGCTGGATACAGGGGGCCGTTTACAATGAGCAGTTCTTC. Amino acid sequence: CASSWIQGAVYNEQFF. V and J are TRBV5-5 and TRBJ2-1; TRBD1 aligns across 9 bases. The CDR3 has 16 residues. Trimming at V came to 3 bases and at J to 4 bases, leaving 8 bases not matched to a gene. Per germline, CDR1 SGHKS and CDR2 YYEKEE (reference sequence).

The V gene is TRBV30, the J gene TRBJ2-4, with TRBD2 matching 7 bases. The germline gives CDR1 GTSNPN, CDR2 SVGIG (reference sequence). The trim removed 4 bases at V and 0 bases at J, leaving 9 bases unmatched. The CDR3 contains 16 residues. CDR3 region: CAWNPLADLAKNIQYF. The CDR3 bases are TGTGCCTGGAACCCCCTAGCGGACTTAGCCAAAAACATTCAGTACTTC. Full variable domain (rest looked up from reference TRBV30 and TRBJ2-4): SQTIHQWPATLVQPVGSPLSLECTVEGTSNPNLYWYRQAAGRGLQLLFYSVGIGQISSEVPQNLSASRPQDRQFILSSKKLLLSDSGFYLCAWNPLADLAKNIQYFGAGTRLSVL.

This chain joins TRBV29-1 and TRBJ1-4, with TRBD1 matching 7 bases. V dropped 7 bases and J dropped 0; count of bases not matched to a gene: 8. The CDR3 length is 15 residues. Per germline, CDR1 SQVTM and CDR2 ANQGSEA. The CDR3 region is CSARGTVATNEKLFF. The CDR3, as DNA: TGCAGCGCGCGCGGGACAGTTGCAACTAATGAAAAACTGTTTTTT.

This clone was seen just once. This chain links TRBV27 with TRBJ2-7; D remains ambiguous. The CDR3 covers 15 residues. Germline V gives CDR1 MNHEY, CDR2 SMNVEV (reference sequence). V was shortened by 0 bases and J by 0 bases, with 9 bases between the two germline ends. DNA of the CDR3: TGTGCCAGCAGTTTATCAAGCTCGCGCTCCTACGAGCAGTACTTC. It codes for CASSLSSSRSYEQYF.